The clone carrying this TCR beta chain was seen only a few times. As yet, its antigen is unknown. This sample was taken from a study of cytomegalovirus exposure and HLA in healthy donors. Findings and caveats of the study: About 90% or about 30% of the time was how often most TCR beta V segments were productive, according to an earlier analysis.

PCR used 60 Vbeta primers and 13 Jbeta primers. Sequencing used immunoSEQ multiplex PCR; TCRdb keeps in-frame clones, though not all of them. The sample has about 110,000 clones, about 59% seen once. Germline CDR1 SGHDT, CDR2 YYEEEE. CDR3 length: 18 residues. Trimming removed 4 bases at V and 1 base at J, with 22 bases between. The sequenced sample consisted of PBMCs. V usage is TRBV5-6 and J usage is TRBJ2-3; D remains ambiguous. The receptor comes from a man in his thirties or forties in good health and CMV-seropositive. The CDR3 region is CASSTYWANLFGTDTQYF. CDR3 coding DNA: TGTGCCAGCAGCACCTACTGGGCGAATCTCTTTGGCACAGATACGCAGTATTTT.